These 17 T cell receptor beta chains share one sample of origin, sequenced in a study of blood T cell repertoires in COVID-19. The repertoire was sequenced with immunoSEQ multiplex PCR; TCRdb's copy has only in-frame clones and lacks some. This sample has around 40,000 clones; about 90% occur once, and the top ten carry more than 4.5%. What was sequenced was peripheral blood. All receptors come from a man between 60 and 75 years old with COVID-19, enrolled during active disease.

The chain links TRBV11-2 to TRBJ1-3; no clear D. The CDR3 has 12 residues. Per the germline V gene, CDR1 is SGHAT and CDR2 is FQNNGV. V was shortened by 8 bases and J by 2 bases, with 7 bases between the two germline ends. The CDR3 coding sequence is TGTGCCAGCGAGCTAGCTGGAAACACCATATATTTT. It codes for CASELAGNTIYF.

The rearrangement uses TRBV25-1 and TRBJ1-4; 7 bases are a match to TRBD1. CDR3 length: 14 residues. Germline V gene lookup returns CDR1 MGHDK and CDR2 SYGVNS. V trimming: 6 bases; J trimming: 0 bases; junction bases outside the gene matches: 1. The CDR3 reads CASRGQATNEKLFF. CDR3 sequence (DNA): TGTGCCAGCAGAGGACAGGCAACTAATGAAAAACTGTTTTTT.

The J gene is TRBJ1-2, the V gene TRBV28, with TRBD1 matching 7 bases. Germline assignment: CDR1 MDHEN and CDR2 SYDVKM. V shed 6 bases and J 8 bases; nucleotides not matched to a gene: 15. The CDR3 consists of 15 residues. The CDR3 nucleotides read TGTGCCAGCAGGCTTGGTGGAGAGGGGGCGCGAGGCTACACCTTC. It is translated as CASRLGGEGARGYTF.

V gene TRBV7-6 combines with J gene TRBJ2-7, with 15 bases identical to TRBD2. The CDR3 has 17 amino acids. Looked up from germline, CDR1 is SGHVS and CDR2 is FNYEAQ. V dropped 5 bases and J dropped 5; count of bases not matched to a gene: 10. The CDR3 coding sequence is TGTGCCAGCAGCCCCACCGGACTAGCGGGAGGGCCTAACGAGCAGTACTTC. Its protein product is CASSPTGLAGGPNEQYF.

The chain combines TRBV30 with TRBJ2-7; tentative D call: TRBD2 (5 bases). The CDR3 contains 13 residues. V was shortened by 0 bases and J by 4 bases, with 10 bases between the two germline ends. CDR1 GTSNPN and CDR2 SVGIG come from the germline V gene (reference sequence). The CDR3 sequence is CAWSVEGRYEQYF. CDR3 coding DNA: TGTGCCTGGAGTGTAGAGGGCCGGTACGAGCAGTACTTC. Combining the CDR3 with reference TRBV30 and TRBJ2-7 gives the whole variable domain SQTIHQWPATLVQPVGSPLSLECTVEGTSNPNLYWYRQAAGRGLQLLFYSVGIGQISSEVPQNLSASRPQDRQFILSSKKLLLSDSGFYLCAWSVEGRYEQYFGPGTRLTVT.

CDR3 loop: CASSLRGAGSDEQFF. CDR3 in DNA: TGCGCCAGCAGCTTGCGAGGAGCCGGGAGCGATGAGCAGTTCTTC. V usage is TRBV5-1 and J usage is TRBJ2-1, with D possibly being TRBD2 (6 bases). The CDR3 is 15 amino acids. Per germline, CDR1 SGHRS and CDR2 YFSETQ. V lost 1 base and J lost 8, with 16 bases in between.

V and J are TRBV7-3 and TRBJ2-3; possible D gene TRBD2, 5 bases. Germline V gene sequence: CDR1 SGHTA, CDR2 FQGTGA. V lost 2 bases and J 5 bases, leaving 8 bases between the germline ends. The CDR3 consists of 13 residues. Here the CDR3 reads CASSLREGDTQYF. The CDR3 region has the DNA TGTGCCAGCAGCTTACGCGAGGGAGATACGCAGTATTTT.

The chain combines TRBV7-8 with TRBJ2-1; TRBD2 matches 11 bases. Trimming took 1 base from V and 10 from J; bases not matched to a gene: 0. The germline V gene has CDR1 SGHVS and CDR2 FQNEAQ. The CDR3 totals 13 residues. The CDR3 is CASSLGLAGEQFF. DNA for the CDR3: TGTGCCAGCAGCTTAGGACTAGCGGGAGAGCAGTTCTTC.

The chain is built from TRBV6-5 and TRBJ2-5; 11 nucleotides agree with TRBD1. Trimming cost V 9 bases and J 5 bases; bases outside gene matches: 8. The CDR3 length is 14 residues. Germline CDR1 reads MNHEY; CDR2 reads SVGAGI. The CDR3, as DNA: TGTGCCAGTCGGACAGGGGGCCCGGGGGAGACCCAGTACTTC. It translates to CASRTGGPGETQYF.

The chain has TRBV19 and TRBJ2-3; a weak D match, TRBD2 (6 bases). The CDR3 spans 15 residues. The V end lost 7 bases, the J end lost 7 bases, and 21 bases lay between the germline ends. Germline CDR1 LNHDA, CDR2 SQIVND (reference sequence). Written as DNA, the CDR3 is TGTGCCAGTATCCCGAGGGACGGGAGTAGCCATACGCAGTATTTT. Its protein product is CASIPRDGSSHTQYF.

CDR3 amino acids: CATRRGAGELFF. The CDR3 DNA is TGTGCCACCCGTCGGGGGGCCGGGGAGCTGTTTTTT. V gene TRBV14 combines with J gene TRBJ2-2, with 7 bases that match TRBD2. V was pared by 10 bases and J by 6 bases, with 5 bases of the junction left unmatched. The CDR3 is made up of 12 amino acids. Germline values: CDR1 SGHDN, CDR2 FVKESK.

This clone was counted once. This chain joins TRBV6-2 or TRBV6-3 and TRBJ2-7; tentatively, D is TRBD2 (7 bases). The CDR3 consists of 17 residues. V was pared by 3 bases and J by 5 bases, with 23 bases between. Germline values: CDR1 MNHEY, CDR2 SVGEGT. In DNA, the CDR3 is TGTGCCAGCAGTTATAACCCCCGACAAGGGGGGGTCCACGAGCAGTACTTC. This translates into CASSYNPRQGGVHEQYF.

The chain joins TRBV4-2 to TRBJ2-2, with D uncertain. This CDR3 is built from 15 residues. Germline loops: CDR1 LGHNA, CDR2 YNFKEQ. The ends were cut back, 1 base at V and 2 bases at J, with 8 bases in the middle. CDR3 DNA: TGTGCCAGCAGCCAAGCCCCACATAACACCGGGGAGCTGTTTTTT. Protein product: CASSQAPHNTGELFF.

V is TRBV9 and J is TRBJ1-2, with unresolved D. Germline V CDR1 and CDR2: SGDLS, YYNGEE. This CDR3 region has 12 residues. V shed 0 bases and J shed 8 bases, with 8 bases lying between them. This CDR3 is CASSVGARGYTF. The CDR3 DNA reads TGTGCCAGCAGCGTAGGGGCGCGCGGCTACACCTTC.

In DNA, the CDR3 is TGCAGTGCTAGACTGGGGAGGCAGTATTTT. Amino acids: CSARLGRQYF. This chain links TRBV20-1 with TRBJ2-3; maybe TRBD2 (5 bases). The germline V gene has CDR1 DFQATT and CDR2 SNEGSKA (reference sequence). The CDR3 has 10 amino acids. Trimming took 2 bases from V and 11 from J, leaving 8 bases between them.

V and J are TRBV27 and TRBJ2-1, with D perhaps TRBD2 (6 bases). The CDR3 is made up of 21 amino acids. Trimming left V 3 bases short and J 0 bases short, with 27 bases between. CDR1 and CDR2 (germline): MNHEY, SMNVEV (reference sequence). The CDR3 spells CASSFQPRDWRQKSSYNEQFF. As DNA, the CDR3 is TGTGCCAGCAGTTTCCAACCGCGGGATTGGCGACAAAAATCCTCCTACAATGAGCAGTTCTTC.

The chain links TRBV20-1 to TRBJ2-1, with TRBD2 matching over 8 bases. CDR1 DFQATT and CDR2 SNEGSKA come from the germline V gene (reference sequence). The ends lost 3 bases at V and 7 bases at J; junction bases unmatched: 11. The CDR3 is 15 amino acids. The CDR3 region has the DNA TGCAGTGCTAGTCTCCATGGGACTAGTTTTAATGAGCAGTTCTTC. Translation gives CSASLHGTSFNEQFF.